This record looks at one T cell receptor beta chain sequence and its context. This specimen belongs to a study of T cell responses to AZD1222 COVID-19 vaccine. Method: immunoSEQ multiplex PCR; TCRdb's copy keeps in-frame clones and lacks some. The sample records fewer than 200,000 clones, 70% to 90% being singletons. Per the germline V gene, CDR1 is SGHTS and CDR2 is YDEGEE. J lost 2 bases, V lost 4 bases, and 8 bases had no gene match. The CDR3 length is 15 residues. The rearrangement joins TRBV5-8 to TRBJ2-7, with 8 bases fitting TRBD1. This material consisted of peripheral blood, taken 28 days after the second AZD1222 dose. This receptor was taken from an adult who received the AZD1222 COVID-19 vaccine. The CDR3: CASSLGTGITYEQYF. The CDR3 DNA is TGTGCCAGCAGCCTCGGGACAGGCATTACCTACGAGCAGTACTTC.